The 32 T cell receptor beta chains in this list originate from one sample, sequenced in a study of technical replicates of blood from several donors. Data came from immunoSEQ multiplex PCR; TCRdb stores just in-frame clones and leaves some out. The sample carries roughly 90,000 clones, about 96% recorded once. The specimen was T cells isolated from PBMCs. The receptors come from a human donor in good health.

V is TRBV6-5 and J is TRBJ2-5; unclear D gene. Per the germline V gene, CDR1 is MNHEY and CDR2 is SVGAGI. This CDR3 region has 14 residues. Trimming stripped 0 bases from V and 3 bases from J, with 8 bases between. CDR3 in DNA: TGTGCCAGCAGTTACTCGAACAGAGAAGAGACCCAGTACTTC. This sequence encodes CASSYSNREETQYF.

The rearrangement links TRBV7-9 to TRBJ2-7; a possible D gene is TRBD2 (6 bases). V was shortened by 2 bases and J by 4 bases, with 9 bases between the two germline ends. Germline loops: CDR1 SEHNR, CDR2 FQNEAQ (reference sequence). The CDR3 loop spans 13 amino acids. The CDR3 sequence: CASSLSTSYEQYF. In nucleotides, the CDR3 is TGTGCCAGCAGCTTATCGACTAGTTACGAGCAGTACTTC.

In its sample, this clone was seen once. The chain couples TRBV29-1 to TRBJ2-1; D might be TRBD2 (6 bases). Trimming took off 4 bases at V and 0 bases at J, with 7 bases between the two ends. The germline gives CDR1 SQVTM, CDR2 ANQGSEA. The CDR3 totals 13 residues. Here the CDR3 reads CSVVTSSYNEQFF. CDR3 DNA sequence: TGCAGCGTTGTGACTAGCTCCTACAATGAGCAGTTCTTC.

In its sample, this clone was seen once. The chain joins TRBV6-5 to TRBJ2-7; 7 bases map to TRBD2. The CDR3 extends over 15 amino acids. With 2 bases clipped from V and 6 bases from J, the junction kept 10 bases outside the gene matches. Per the germline V gene, CDR1 is MNHEY and CDR2 is SVGAGI. This chain's CDR3 is CASSYGGGRNSEQYF. DNA for the CDR3: TGTGCCAGCAGTTACGGGGGGGGGAGGAATAGCGAGCAGTACTTC.

The chain uses TRBV10-3 and TRBJ2-5; 14 nucleotides align to TRBD2. This CDR3 is built from 14 residues. V lost 5 bases, J lost 5 bases, and 1 base stayed unmatched. Germline V gene sequence: CDR1 ENHRY, CDR2 SYGVKD. CDR3 bases: TGTGCCATCAGTCGACTAGCGGGAGGGGAGACCCAGTACTTC. Its protein is CAISRLAGGETQYF.

V usage is TRBV7-3 and J usage is TRBJ2-3; 9 bases align to TRBD2. Losses at the gene ends were 1 base for V and 2 bases for J; bases not matched to a gene: 4. CDR3 size: 16 residues. Germline lookup yields CDR1 SGHTA and CDR2 FQGTGA. CDR3 in amino acids: CASSLMAGGSTDTQYF. The CDR3 region has the DNA TGTGCCAGCAGCTTAATGGCGGGAGGGTCCACAGATACGCAGTATTTT.

The chain uses TRBV7-2 and TRBJ2-7, with 9 bases lining up with TRBD1. Germline-derived CDR1 and CDR2 are SGHTA and FQGNSA. CDR3 size: 14 residues. With V trimmed by 5 bases and J by 3 bases, 5 bases remained unmatched. The CDR3 bases are TGTGCCAGCAGCCGGACAGGGGACCTCTACGAGCAGTACTTC. Its translation is CASSRTGDLYEQYF.

This chain connects TRBV6-1 to TRBJ1-5, with D unclear. This CDR3 comprises 13 residues. CDR1 is MNHNS, CDR2 SASEGT, per germline. V lost 3 bases and J lost 9, with 12 bases in between. CDR3 loop: CASSELRLSPQHF. Here the CDR3 DNA reads TGTGCCAGCAGTGAGTTACGACTTTCGCCCCAGCATTTT.

This chain joins TRBV5-1 and TRBJ2-1, with D perhaps matching TRBD2 (5 bases). V was pared by 0 bases and J by 9 bases, with 16 bases between. The germline V gene has CDR1 SGHRS and CDR2 YFSETQ. This CDR3 has 15 residues. CDR3 bases: TGCGCCAGCAGCTTGGATATAGGAGCGGTTTCTGAGCAGTTCTTC. Amino acids: CASSLDIGAVSEQFF.

The V call is TRBV9, the J call TRBJ2-1; 10 nucleotides agree with TRBD2. Trimming removed 4 bases from V and 2 bases from J; junction bases left unmatched: 6. Germline V gene sequence: CDR1 SGDLS, CDR2 YYNGEE. The CDR3 has 16 amino acids. CDR3 residues: CASSFSAGGPYNEQFF. CDR3 sequence (DNA): TGTGCCAGCAGCTTCTCAGCGGGAGGGCCCTACAATGAGCAGTTCTTC.

This chain connects TRBV2 to TRBJ2-1; 7 positions agree with TRBD1. With V trimmed by 3 bases and J by 1 base, 6 bases remained unmatched. This CDR3 spans 16 amino acids. The germline V gene encodes CDR1 SNHLY and CDR2 FYNNEI. In DNA, the CDR3 is TGTGCCAGCAGTGAGAAACAGGGGAAATCCTACAATGAGCAGTTCTTC. Its protein product is CASSEKQGKSYNEQFF. Full variable domain (missing parts from reference TRBV2 and TRBJ2-1): EPEVTQTPSHQVTQMGQEVILRCVPISNHLYFYWYRQILGQKVEFLVSFYNNEISEKSEIFDDQFSVERPDGSNFTLKIRSTKLEDSAMYFCASSEKQGKSYNEQFFGPGTRLTVL.

The chain is built from TRBV30 and TRBJ1-2; 10 bases agree with TRBD1. Trimming at V came to 4 bases and at J to 2 bases, leaving 4 bases not matched to a gene. Germline V gene data show CDR1 as GTSNPN and CDR2 as SVGIG (reference sequence). The CDR3 has 14 amino acids. The CDR3 here is CAWNPDRGNYGYTF. CDR3 bases: TGTGCCTGGAATCCGGACAGGGGGAACTATGGCTACACCTTC.

The genes are TRBV7-2 and TRBJ2-2, with 10 bases lining up with TRBD2. Germline V gene data show CDR1 as SGHTA and CDR2 as FQGNSA. The CDR3 covers 18 residues. Unmatched junction bases numbered 11, after V lost 1 base and J lost 6 bases. This CDR3 reads CASSLVGGVAGGPGELFF. The CDR3 DNA reads TGTGCCAGCAGCTTAGTTGGTGGGGTAGCGGGAGGCCCCGGGGAGCTGTTTTTT.

The chain recombines TRBV21-1 with TRBJ2-1; TRBD2, the table's D call, was not compared with the DNA. TRBV21-1 has pseudogene status. This CDR3 is 17 amino acids long. The CDR3 spells CASSESRRTSGRNEQFF. For the CDR3, the DNA is TGTGCCAGCAGCGAATCCCGGCGAACTAGCGGGAGAAACGAGCAGTTCTTC.

The V call is TRBV9, the J call TRBJ2-7; 10 positions match TRBD1. There are 14 residues in the CDR3. With 3 bases clipped from V and 3 bases from J, the junction kept 3 bases outside the gene matches. Germline values: CDR1 SGDLS, CDR2 YYNGEE. CDR3 residues: CASSGGQGDYEQYF. The CDR3 DNA sequence: TGTGCCAGCAGCGGTGGACAGGGGGACTACGAGCAGTACTTC.

The V call is TRBV19, the J call TRBJ2-1, with a weak D call TRBD2 (5 bases). Germline-derived CDR1 and CDR2 are LNHDA and SQIVND (reference sequence). This CDR3 has 17 residues. V was pared by 5 bases and J by 0 bases, with 17 bases between. The CDR3 bases are TGTGCCAGTAGTCCTTCCTTAGCGTCGAGCTCCTACAATGAGCAGTTCTTC. Translating it yields CASSPSLASSSYNEQFF.

This chain connects TRBV7-3 to TRBJ1-3; 8 positions match TRBD1. CDR1 and CDR2 from the germline V gene are SGHTA and FQGTGA. CDR3 size: 14 residues. With V trimmed by 0 bases and J by 8 bases, 3 bases remained unmatched. In DNA, the CDR3 is TGTGCCAGCAGCTTAACTCACAGGGGGGACACCATATATTTT. Encoded protein: CASSLTHRGDTIYF. The complete variable domain, with remaining parts taken from reference TRBV7-3 and TRBJ1-3, reads GAGVSQTPSNKVTEKGKYVELRCDPISGHTALYWYRQSLGQGPEFLIYFQGTGAADDSGLPNDRFFAVRPEGSVSTLKIQRTERGDSAVYLCASSLTHRGDTIYFGEGSWLTVV.

This clone was seen once. V is TRBV7-6 and J is TRBJ2-7, with D possibly matching TRBD2 (5 bases). Germline assignment: CDR1 SGHVS and CDR2 FNYEAQ. The CDR3 contains 18 residues. V gave up 2 bases and J gave up 4 bases, with 24 bases separating them. This CDR3 reads CASSLTPLHQEDFYEQYF. In nucleotides, the CDR3 is TGTGCCAGCAGCTTAACCCCCCTCCATCAGGAGGATTTTTACGAGCAGTACTTC.

About this clone: A read error is likely, as this CDR3 ends without the conserved phenylalanine or tryptophan. The limits of the CDR3 on the DNA are not certain, so only TCRdb's listed CDR3 is given. V is TRBV6-1 and J is TRBJ1-1. The CDR3 adds up to 9 amino acids, both ends counted. CDR1 is MNHNS and CDR2 is SASEGT in the germline V gene. Here the CDR3 reads CASSEGGPS.

The genes are TRBV4-3 and TRBJ2-1; D gene unclear. The CDR3 contains 13 residues. Germline V CDR1 and CDR2: LGHNA, YSLEER. The V end lost 3 bases, the J end lost 12 bases, and 15 bases lay between the germline ends. CDR3 sequence (DNA): TGCGCCAGCAGCCAGCCCCTGGGCAGGTCGCAGTTCTTC. Encoded protein: CASSQPLGRSQFF.

The chain carries TRBV4-2 and TRBJ2-3; the match to TRBD2 covers 10 bases. Germline-derived CDR1 and CDR2 are LGHNA and YNFKEQ. The CDR3 consists of 15 residues. Unmatched junction bases numbered 7, after V lost 5 bases and J lost 5 bases. In DNA form, the CDR3 reads TGTGCCAGCAGCAGAGCGGGAGGGCGTGGAGATACGCAGTATTTT. Its protein is CASSRAGGRGDTQYF.

The chain recombines TRBV11-3 with TRBJ2-6, with D uncertain. V was pared by 0 bases and J by 0 bases, with 3 bases between. Per germline, CDR1 SGHNT and CDR2 YENEEA. This CDR3 is 15 amino acids long. The CDR3 reads CASSLDNSGANVLTF. CDR3 coding DNA: TGTGCCAGCAGCTTAGACAACTCTGGGGCCAACGTCCTGACTTTC.

About this clone itself: At one end, the junction sequence differs from germline, possibly due to a read error. This chain links TRBV7-7 with TRBJ2-1, with 8 nucleotides matching TRBD2. The length of the CDR3 is 15 residues. CDR1 is SSHAT, CDR2 FNYEAQ, per germline (reference sequence). Written as DNA, the CDR3 is TGTGCTAGCAGCTTAGCATTTGGGACTAGATCTGAGCAGTTCTTC. The encoded protein is CASSLAFGTRSEQFF.

This clone has a single count. This rearrangement joins TRBV5-4 to TRBJ2-5; 7 nucleotides match TRBD1. Germline V gene sequence: CDR1 SGHNT, CDR2 YYREEE (reference sequence). Trimming took 4 bases from V and 2 from J; bases not matched to a gene: 5. The CDR3 extends over 14 amino acids. The CDR3 DNA reads as TGTGCCAGCAGCCGGGACAGTTCTCAAGAGACCCAGTACTTC. Its translation is CASSRDSSQETQYF. The full variable domain, with the rest looked up from reference TRBV5-4 and TRBJ2-5, is ETGVTQSPTHLIKTRGQQVTLRCSSQSGHNTVSWYQQALGQGPQFIFQYYREEENGRGNFPPRFSGLQFPNYSSELNVNALELDDSALYLCASSRDSSQETQYFGPGTRLLVL.

The chain combines TRBV6-5 with TRBJ1-1; TRBD1 matches 7 bases. Per the germline V gene, CDR1 is MNHEY and CDR2 is SVGAGI. The CDR3 consists of 14 residues. J gave up 4 bases and V 5 bases, and 7 bases lay outside the gene matches. CDR3 DNA: TGTGCCAGCAGTAGGGGGCAGGAAATCACTGAAGCTTTCTTT. Encoded protein: CASSRGQEITEAFF.

Here the CDR3 DNA reads TGTGCCAGCAGTGAAATTCTCATCGGCGAGCAGTACTTC. It yields the protein CASSEILIGEQYF. The chain couples TRBV6-1 to TRBJ2-7, with D hard to call. The V gene lost 2 bases and the J gene lost 6 bases, with 11 bases spanning the gap. Germline CDR1 and CDR2: MNHNS and SASEGT. The CDR3 runs 13 residues.

CDR3 protein: CASREDRLNEKLFF. As DNA, the CDR3 is TGTGCCAGCAGGGAGGACAGGTTAAATGAAAAACTGTTTTTT. The V gene is TRBV5-4, the J gene TRBJ1-4, with 7 positions matching TRBD1. Trimming took 5 bases from V and 5 from J; bases not matched to a gene: 6. Germline values: CDR1 SGHNT, CDR2 YYREEE (reference sequence). This CDR3 has 14 residues.

This clone was seen just once. This chain links TRBV5-1 with TRBJ2-7; D not resolved. The CDR3 is made up of 12 amino acids. V was clipped by 0 bases and J by 4 bases, with 5 bases between them. The germline V gene encodes CDR1 SGHRS and CDR2 YFSETQ. The DNA for the CDR3 is TGCGCCAGCAGCTTGGACGGGTACGAGCAGTACTTC. Its translation: CASSLDGYEQYF.

The chain combines TRBV5-1 with TRBJ2-1, with 10 bases aligning to TRBD1. Germline V gene sequence: CDR1 SGHRS, CDR2 YFSETQ. CDR3 length equals 15 residues. With V trimmed by 0 bases and J by 8 bases, 5 bases remained unmatched. In DNA form, the CDR3 reads TGCGCCAGCAGCTTGGGGACAGGGGGTAGCGATGAGCAGTTCTTC. Translating gives CASSLGTGGSDEQFF.

The DNA of the CDR3 is TGTGCCAGCAGCTTAAGTCACAGGGGGCTTGCCACCGGGGAGCTGTTTTTT. Amino acid sequence: CASSLSHRGLATGELFF. The chain couples TRBV7-6 to TRBJ2-2; the match to TRBD1 covers 9 bases. Losses at the gene ends were 2 bases for V and 4 bases for J; bases not matched to a gene: 8. This CDR3 contains 17 residues. Germline V gene sequence: CDR1 SGHVS, CDR2 FNYEAQ. The full variable domain, its missing parts supplied by reference TRBV7-6 and TRBJ2-2, is GAGVSQSPRYKVTKRGQDVALRCDPISGHVSLYWYRQALGQGPEFLTYFNYEAQQDKSGLPNDRFSAERPEGSISTLTIQRTEQRDSAMYRCASSLSHRGLATGELFFGEGSRLTVL.

V is TRBV19 and J is TRBJ2-1, with 9 positions matching TRBD2. V trimming: 3 bases; J trimming: 4 bases; junction bases outside the gene matches: 7. The CDR3 covers 16 residues. Per germline, CDR1 LNHDA and CDR2 SQIVND (reference sequence). The CDR3 here is CASSIGAGGGYNEQFF. The CDR3 bases are TGTGCCAGTAGTATCGGGGCGGGAGGGGGATACAATGAGCAGTTCTTC.

The gene calls are TRBV5-8 and TRBJ1-5; D is undetermined. The CDR3 has 11 residues. Germline lookup yields CDR1 SGHTS and CDR2 YDEGEE. Trimming took 5 bases from V and 5 from J, leaving 5 bases between them. The CDR3 DNA is TGTGCCAGCAGGCAGTATCAGCCCCAGCATTTT. This codes for CASRQYQPQHF.